The 15 T cell receptor beta chains below all came from one sample that was sequenced in a study of blood T cell repertoires in COVID-19. Libraries were prepared by immunoSEQ multiplex PCR; TCRdb keeps only in-frame clonotypes and omits some of them. The data show about 270,000 clones, about 87% seen once. Sequenced material: PBMCs or T cells enriched from blood (not recorded which). All receptors come from a woman between 50 and 59 years old who had recovered from COVID-19.

The V gene is TRBV9, the J gene TRBJ1-5, with D perhaps matching TRBD1 (6 bases). Trimming left V 3 bases short and J 2 bases short, with 18 bases between. CDR3 length: 17 residues. CDR1 is SGDLS, CDR2 YYNGEE, per germline. The CDR3 DNA follows: TGTGCCAGCAGCGCAACTTTCGGACAGAACCGCAATCAGCCCCAGCATTTT. The encoded protein is CASSATFGQNRNQPQHF.

The genes are TRBV6-6 and TRBJ2-3, with TRBD2 matching over 9 bases. Germline V CDR1 and CDR2: MNHNY, SVGAGI (reference sequence). There are 16 residues in the CDR3. V lost 0 bases to trimming and J lost 7 bases; unmatched junction nucleotides: 8. For the CDR3, the DNA is TGTGCCAGCAGTTACTCTGGCGGGAGGGCCGGTAATACGCAGTATTTT. Translating gives CASSYSGGRAGNTQYF.

The chain employs TRBV27 and TRBJ1-5; weak D call: TRBD1 (5 bases). CDR1 is MNHEY, CDR2 SMNVEV, per germline (reference sequence). Trimming took 6 bases from V and 4 from J, leaving 13 bases between them. The CDR3 has 14 amino acids. The CDR3: CASSDTGMNQPQHF. In DNA, the CDR3 is TGTGCCAGCAGCGATACAGGAATGAATCAGCCCCAGCATTTT.

V usage is TRBV7-3 and J usage is TRBJ2-3, with TRBD2 identical over 9 bases. The CDR3 covers 14 residues. From germline, CDR1 is SGHTA and CDR2 FQGTGA. Trimming at V came to 4 bases and at J to 6 bases, leaving 5 bases not matched to a gene. For the CDR3, the DNA is TGTGCCAGCAGCTCGAGCGGGAGGTTCGATACGCAGTATTTT. Translated: CASSSSGRFDTQYF.

This chain links TRBV7-9 with TRBJ1-1; TRBD1 agrees at 9 bases. The CDR3 sequence is 14 residues long. With 8 bases clipped from V and 4 bases from J, the junction kept 8 bases outside the gene matches. Germline-derived CDR1 and CDR2 are SEHNR and FQNEAQ (reference sequence). Written as DNA, the CDR3 is TGTGCCAGCGCGGGGGACAGGGTGGGCACTGAAGCTTTCTTT. It codes for CASAGDRVGTEAFF.

J is TRBJ1-1 and V is TRBV6-5; D uncertain. The CDR3 spans 13 residues. The V gene lost 0 bases and the J gene lost 3 bases, with 5 bases spanning the gap. Germline-derived CDR1 and CDR2 are MNHEY and SVGAGI. The CDR3 coding sequence is TGTGCCAGCAGTTACTCGCGGCACACTGAAGCTTTCTTT. Translation gives CASSYSRHTEAFF.

In its sample, this clone was seen once. The rearrangement uses TRBV19 and TRBJ2-2, with 9 bases lining up with TRBD1. This CDR3 is built from 15 residues. Germline values: CDR1 LNHDA, CDR2 SQIVND (reference sequence). The trim removed 6 bases at V and 0 bases at J, leaving 2 bases unmatched. CDR3 amino acids: CASRRTGANTGELFF. The DNA of the CDR3 is TGTGCCAGTAGGCGGACAGGGGCGAACACCGGGGAGCTGTTTTTT.

The CDR3 nucleotides are TGTGCCAGCAGCCAAAGACAGGATCCGAACACTGAAGCTTTCTTT. Translating it yields CASSQRQDPNTEAFF. This sequence joins TRBV7-9 and TRBJ1-1; the D gene is possibly TRBD1 (6 bases). V was cut by 5 bases and J by 1 base, with 14 bases left in between. CDR1 and CDR2 (germline): SEHNR, FQNEAQ (reference sequence). The CDR3 is 15 residues long. Full variable domain (remainder filled in from reference TRBV7-9 and TRBJ1-1): DTGVSQNPRHKITKRGQNVTFRCDPISEHNRLYWYRQTLGQGPEFLTYFQNEAQLEKSRLLSDRFSAERPKGSFSTLEIQRTEQGDSAMYLCASSQRQDPNTEAFFGQGTRLTVV.

The chain couples TRBV5-6 to TRBJ2-7, with D tentatively TRBD1 (5 bases). From germline, CDR1 is SGHDT and CDR2 YYEEEE. The CDR3 is 16 amino acids. V was cut by 1 base and J by 0 bases, with 14 bases left in between. This CDR3 reads CASSLRTISLSYEQYF. The CDR3 region has the DNA TGTGCCAGCAGCTTGCGGACAATCAGCCTCTCCTACGAGCAGTACTTC. Full variable domain (outside the CDR3, taken from reference TRBV5-6 and TRBJ2-7): DAGVTQSPTHLIKTRGQQVTLRCSPKSGHDTVSWYQQALGQGPQFIFQYYEEEERQRGNFPDRFSGHQFPNYSSELNVNALLLGDSALYLCASSLRTISLSYEQYFGPGTRLTVT.

The rearrangement uses TRBV7-3 and TRBJ2-1; 7 bases fit TRBD1. CDR3 length: 14 residues. Germline V lookup: CDR1 SGHTA, CDR2 FQGTGA. V dropped 4 bases and J dropped 5; count of bases not matched to a gene: 5. CDR3 residues: CASSSADRDNEQFF. CDR3 in DNA: TGTGCCAGCAGCTCAGCCGACAGGGACAATGAGCAGTTCTTC. Variable domain in full (rest from reference TRBV7-3 and TRBJ2-1): GAGVSQTPSNKVTEKGKYVELRCDPISGHTALYWYRQSLGQGPEFLIYFQGTGAADDSGLPNDRFFAVRPEGSVSTLKIQRTERGDSAVYLCASSSADRDNEQFFGPGTRLTVL.

The chain carries TRBV28 and TRBJ1-3, with D unclear. CDR3 length: 15 amino acids. The germline V gene has CDR1 MDHEN and CDR2 SYDVKM. V was clipped by 1 base and J by 4 bases, with 11 bases between them. CDR3 nucleotide sequence: TGTGCCAGCAGTTTATACCGAAGAGGGGGAAACACCATATATTTT. Its protein is CASSLYRRGGNTIYF.

This rearrangement joins TRBV28 to TRBJ1-1, with D perhaps matching TRBD1 (6 bases). The CDR3 has 15 amino acids. Trimming shortened V by 5 bases and J by 0 bases, and 13 bases separated the two germline ends. CDR1 and CDR2 (germline): MDHEN, SYDVKM. The CDR3 nucleotides are TGTGCCAGCAGTATACTAGACAGGCTGAACACTGAAGCTTTCTTT. Translation gives CASSILDRLNTEAFF.

The J gene is TRBJ2-7, the V gene TRBV28; 11 bases align to TRBD1. This CDR3 region has 13 residues. CDR1 MDHEN and CDR2 SYDVKM come from the germline V gene. J lost 9 bases, V lost 2 bases, and 3 bases had no gene match. This CDR3 is CASSLSGTGGQYF. The CDR3 bases are TGTGCCAGCAGTTTAAGCGGGACAGGGGGGCAGTACTTC. The full variable domain, its missing parts supplied by reference TRBV28 and TRBJ2-7, is DVKVTQSSRYLVKRTGEKVFLECVQDMDHENMFWYRQDPGLGLRLIYFSYDVKMKEKGDIPEGYSVSREKKERFSLILESASTNQTSMYLCASSLSGTGGQYFGPGTRLTVT.

The rearrangement links TRBV6-8 to TRBJ2-5; 7 bases are shared with TRBD2. Germline CDR1 and CDR2: MNHGY and SAAAGT. Trimming took 8 bases from V and 0 from J; bases not matched to a gene: 18. This CDR3 contains 18 residues. CDR3 region: CASSSGRATSEYQETQYF. The CDR3 bases are TGTGCCAGCTCCTCAGGGCGGGCCACTAGCGAGTACCAAGAGACCCAGTACTTC.

This chain joins TRBV28 and TRBJ1-5, with 9 nucleotides matching TRBD1. With 2 bases clipped from V and 1 base from J, the junction kept 3 bases outside the gene matches. The length of the CDR3 is 16 residues. The germline V gene has CDR1 MDHEN and CDR2 SYDVKM. DNA for the CDR3: TGTGCCAGCAGTTTAACGGGACAGGGAAGCAATCAGCCCCAGCATTTT. Translation gives CASSLTGQGSNQPQHF. Based on the CDR3 plus reference TRBV28 and TRBJ1-5, the full variable domain is DVKVTQSSRYLVKRTGEKVFLECVQDMDHENMFWYRQDPGLGLRLIYFSYDVKMKEKGDIPEGYSVSREKKERFSLILESASTNQTSMYLCASSLTGQGSNQPQHFGDGTRLSIL.